This T cell receptor (beta chain) originates from a study of blood T cell repertoires in COVID-19. The CDR3 length is 13 residues. Germline-derived CDR1 and CDR2 are SGHRS and YFSETQ. V was cut by 0 bases and J by 4 bases, with 7 bases left in between. Sequencing was performed with immunoSEQ multiplex PCR; in TCRdb, only in-frame clones are kept and a portion is missing. This table holds about 160,000 clones, roughly 87% found once. The count of this clone is one. The TCR sequence derives from a woman in her sixties with active or convalescent COVID-19. This chain joins TRBV5-1 and TRBJ1-1, with a possible D match to TRBD1 (5 bases). Material: peripheral blood. The CDR3 sequence is CASSLGQTTEAFF. CDR3 nucleotide sequence: TGCGCCAGCAGCTTGGGACAGACCACTGAAGCTTTCTTT.